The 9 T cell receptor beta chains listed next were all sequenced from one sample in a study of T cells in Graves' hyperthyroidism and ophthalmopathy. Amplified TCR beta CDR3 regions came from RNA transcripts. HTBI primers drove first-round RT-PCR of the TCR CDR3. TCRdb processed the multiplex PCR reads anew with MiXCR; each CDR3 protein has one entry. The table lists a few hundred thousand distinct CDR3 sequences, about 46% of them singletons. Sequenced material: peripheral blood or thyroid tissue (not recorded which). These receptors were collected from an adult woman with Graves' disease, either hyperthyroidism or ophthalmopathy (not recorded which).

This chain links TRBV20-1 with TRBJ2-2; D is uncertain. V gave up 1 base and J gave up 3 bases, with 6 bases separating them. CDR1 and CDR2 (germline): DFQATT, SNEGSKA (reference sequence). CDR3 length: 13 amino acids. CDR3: CSARAPDTGELFF. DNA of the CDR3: TGCAGTGCTAGAGCGCCGGACACCGGGGAGCTGTTTTTT.

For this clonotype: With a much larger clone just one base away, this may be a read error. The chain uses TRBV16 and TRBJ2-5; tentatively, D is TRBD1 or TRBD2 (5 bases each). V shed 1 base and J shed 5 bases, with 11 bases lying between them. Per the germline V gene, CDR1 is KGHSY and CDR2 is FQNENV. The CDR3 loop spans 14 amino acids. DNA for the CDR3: TGTGCCAGCAGCCAATACGGACGGGGCGAGACCCAGTACTTC. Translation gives CASSQYGRGETQYF.

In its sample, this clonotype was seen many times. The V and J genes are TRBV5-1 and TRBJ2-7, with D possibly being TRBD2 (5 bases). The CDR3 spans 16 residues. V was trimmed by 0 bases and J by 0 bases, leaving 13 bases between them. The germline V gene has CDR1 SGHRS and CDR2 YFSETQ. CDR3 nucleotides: TGCGCCAGCAGCTTGGGTCTTTCCAGCGGCTCCTACGAGCAGTACTTC. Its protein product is CASSLGLSSGSYEQYF.

The CDR3 loop reads CASSHRTPETQYF. The CDR3 nucleotides read TGTGCCAGCAGCCACCGAACCCCCGAGACCCAGTACTTC. The chain carries TRBV7-9 and TRBJ2-5, with D uncertain. CDR3 length: 13 residues. V was pared by 5 bases and J by 5 bases, with 12 bases between. The V gene's germline CDR1 is SEHNR and CDR2 FQNEAQ (reference sequence).

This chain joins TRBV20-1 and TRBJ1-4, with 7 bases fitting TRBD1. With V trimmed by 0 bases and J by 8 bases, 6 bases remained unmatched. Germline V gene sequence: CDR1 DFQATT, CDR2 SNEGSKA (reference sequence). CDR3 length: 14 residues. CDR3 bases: TGCAGTGCTAGAGATCGACAGGGTAGGGAAAAACTGTTTTTT. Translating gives CSARDRQGREKLFF.

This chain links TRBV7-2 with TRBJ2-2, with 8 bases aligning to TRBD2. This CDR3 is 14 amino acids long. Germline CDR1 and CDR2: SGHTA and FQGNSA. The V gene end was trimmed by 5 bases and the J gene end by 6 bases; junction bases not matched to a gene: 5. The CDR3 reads CASSGTSSAGELFF. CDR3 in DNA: TGTGCCAGCAGCGGGACTAGTTCCGCCGGGGAGCTGTTTTTT.

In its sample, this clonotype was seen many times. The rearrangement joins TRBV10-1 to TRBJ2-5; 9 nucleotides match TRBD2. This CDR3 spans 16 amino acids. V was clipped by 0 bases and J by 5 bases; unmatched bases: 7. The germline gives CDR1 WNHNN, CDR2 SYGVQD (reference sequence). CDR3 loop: CASSESPSGMRETQYF. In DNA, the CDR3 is TGCGCCAGCAGTGAGTCCCCTAGCGGGATGAGGGAGACCCAGTACTTC.

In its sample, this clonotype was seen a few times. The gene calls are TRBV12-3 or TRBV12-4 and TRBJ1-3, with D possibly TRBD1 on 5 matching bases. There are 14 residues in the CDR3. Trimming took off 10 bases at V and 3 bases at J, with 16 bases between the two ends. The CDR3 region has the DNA TGTGCCACCGCCCGGGAGGGGCTTGGAAACACCATATATTTT. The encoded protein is CATAREGLGNTIYF.

The CDR3 region has the DNA TGTGCCAGCAGCTTAGGTGCGGAGAATTCCTACGAGCAGTACTTC. Encoded protein: CASSLGAENSYEQYF. The rearrangement uses TRBV7-2 and TRBJ2-7, with D hard to call. The ends were cut back, 1 base at V and 1 base at J, with 11 bases in the middle. This CDR3 is built from 15 residues. Germline CDR1 SGHTA, CDR2 FQGNSA.